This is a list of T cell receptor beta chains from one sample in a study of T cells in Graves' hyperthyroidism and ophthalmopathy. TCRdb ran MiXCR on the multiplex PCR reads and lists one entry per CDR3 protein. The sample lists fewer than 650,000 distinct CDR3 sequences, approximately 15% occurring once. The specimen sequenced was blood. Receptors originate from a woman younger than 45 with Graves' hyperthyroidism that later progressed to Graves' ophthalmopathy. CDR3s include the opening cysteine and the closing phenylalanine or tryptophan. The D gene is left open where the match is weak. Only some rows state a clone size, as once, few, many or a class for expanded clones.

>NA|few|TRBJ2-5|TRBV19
CASRVGGGSGETQYF
TGTGCCAGTAGGGTAGGAGGGGGGTCTGGAGAGACCCAGTACTTC
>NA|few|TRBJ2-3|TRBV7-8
CASSLARVVSGTDTQYF
TGTGCCAGCAGCTTAGCGAGGGTAGTGAGCGGCACAGATACGCAGTATTTT
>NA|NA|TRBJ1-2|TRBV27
CASSLSAHNYGYTF
TGTGCCAGCAGTTTATCGGCCCATAACTATGGCTACACCTTC
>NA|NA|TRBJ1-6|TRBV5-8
CASSLTLQGNSPLHF
TGTGCCAGCAGCTTAACTCTCCAGGGTAATTCACCCCTCCACTTT
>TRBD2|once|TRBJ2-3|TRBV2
CASRGRGSRATQYF
TGTGCCAGCAGAGGGCGGGGGAGCAGAGCTACGCAGTATTTT
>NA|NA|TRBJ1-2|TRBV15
CATSTGLNNYGYTF
TGTGCCACCAGCACCGGACTGAATAACTATGGCTACACCTTC
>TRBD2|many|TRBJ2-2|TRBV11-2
CASSFSGEIGELFF
TGTGCCAGCAGCTTTAGCGGGGAGATCGGGGAGCTGTTTTTT
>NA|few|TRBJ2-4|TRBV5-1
CASSPREGDVKNIQYF
TGCGCCAGCAGCCCAAGGGAGGGGGACGTAAAAAACATTCAGTACTTC
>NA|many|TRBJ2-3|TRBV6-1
CASSPSKSSVITSTDTQYF
TGTGCCAGCAGTCCCTCGAAAAGCTCGGTCATAACTAGCACAGATACGCAGTATTTT
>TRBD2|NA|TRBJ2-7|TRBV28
CASSKSSGRNVYEQYF
TGTGCCAGCAGTAAATCTAGCGGGAGGAACGTGTACGAGCAGTACTTC
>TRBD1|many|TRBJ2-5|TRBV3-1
CASSHGTGVLYF
TGTGCCAGCAGCCATGGAACAGGGGTTTTATACTTC
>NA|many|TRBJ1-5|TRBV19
CASSSRQDNQPQHF
TGTGCCAGTAGTTCCCGACAGGATAATCAGCCCCAGCATTTT
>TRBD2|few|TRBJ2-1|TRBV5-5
CASSFSGLARNEQFF
TGTGCCAGCAGCTTTTCGGGACTAGCACGCAATGAGCAGTTCTTC
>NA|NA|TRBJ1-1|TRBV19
CASSMGPMNTEAFF
TGTGCCAGTAGTATGGGACCCATGAACACTGAAGCTTTCTTT
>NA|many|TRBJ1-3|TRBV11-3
CASSLDRGKQGPFGNTIYF
TGTGCCAGCAGCTTAGATCGGGGGAAACAGGGTCCGTTTGGAAACACCATATATTTT
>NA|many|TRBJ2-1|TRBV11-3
CASSLETGRVGNNEQFF
TGTGCCAGCAGCTTAGAAACCGGCAGGGTAGGAAACAATGAGCAGTTCTTC
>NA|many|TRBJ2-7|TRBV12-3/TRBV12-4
CASSLYRGEQYF
TGTGCCAGCAGCCTCTACCGGGGCGAGCAGTACTTC
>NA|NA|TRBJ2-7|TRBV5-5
CASSTVRDGSYDQYF
TGTGCCAGCAGCACAGTCCGGGACGGATCCTACGACCAGTACTTC
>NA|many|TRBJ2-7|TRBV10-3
CAISESGGTGGEQYF
TGTGCCATCAGTGAGTCGGGGGGGACAGGAGGCGAGCAGTACTTC
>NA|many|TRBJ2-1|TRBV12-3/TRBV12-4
CASSGRRYNEQFF
TGTGCCAGCTCCGGGCGGCGTTACAATGAGCAGTTCTTC
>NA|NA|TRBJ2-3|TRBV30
CAWGRGTHPSTDTQYF
TGTGCCTGGGGTCGGGGGACCCATCCTAGCACAGATACGCAGTATTTT
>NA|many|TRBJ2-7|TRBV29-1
CSVGGEAVSYEQYF
TGCAGCGTTGGAGGTGAAGCTGTCTCTTACGAGCAGTACTTC